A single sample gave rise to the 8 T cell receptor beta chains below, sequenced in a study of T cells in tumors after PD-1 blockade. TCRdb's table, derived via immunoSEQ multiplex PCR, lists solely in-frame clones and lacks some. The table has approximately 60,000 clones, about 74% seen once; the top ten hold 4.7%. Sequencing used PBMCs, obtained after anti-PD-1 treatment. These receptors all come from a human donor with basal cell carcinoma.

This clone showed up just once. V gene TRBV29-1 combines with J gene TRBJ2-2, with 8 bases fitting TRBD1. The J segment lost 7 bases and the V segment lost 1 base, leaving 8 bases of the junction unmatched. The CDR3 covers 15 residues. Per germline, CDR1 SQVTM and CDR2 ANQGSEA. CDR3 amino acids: CSVEGDRGRNGELFF. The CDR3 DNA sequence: TGCAGCGTTGAAGGAGACAGGGGCCGCAACGGGGAGCTGTTTTTT.

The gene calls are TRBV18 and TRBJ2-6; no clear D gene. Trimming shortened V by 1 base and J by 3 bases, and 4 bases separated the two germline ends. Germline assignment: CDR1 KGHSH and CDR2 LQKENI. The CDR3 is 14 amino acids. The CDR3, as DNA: TGTGCCAGCTCACCACAGGATGGGGCCAACGTCCTGACTTTC. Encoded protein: CASSPQDGANVLTF.

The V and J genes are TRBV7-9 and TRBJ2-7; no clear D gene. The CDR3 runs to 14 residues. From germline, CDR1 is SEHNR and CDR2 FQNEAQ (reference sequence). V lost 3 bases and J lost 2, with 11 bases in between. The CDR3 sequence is CASSFDRAAYEQYF. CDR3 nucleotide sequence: TGTGCCAGCAGCTTCGATAGGGCCGCCTACGAGCAGTACTTC.

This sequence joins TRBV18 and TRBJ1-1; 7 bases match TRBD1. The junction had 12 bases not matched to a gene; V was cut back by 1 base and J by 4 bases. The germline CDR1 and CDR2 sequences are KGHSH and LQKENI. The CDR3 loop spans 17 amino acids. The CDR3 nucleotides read TGTGCCAGCTCACCACGACAGGGCCGGGATATCGGCACTGAAGCTTTCTTT. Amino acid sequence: CASSPRQGRDIGTEAFF.

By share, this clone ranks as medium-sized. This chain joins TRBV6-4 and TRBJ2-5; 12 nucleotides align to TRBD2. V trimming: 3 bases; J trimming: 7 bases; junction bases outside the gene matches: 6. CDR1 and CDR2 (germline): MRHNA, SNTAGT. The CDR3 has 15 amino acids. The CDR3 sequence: CASSEETSGGSTQYF. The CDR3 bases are TGTGCCAGCAGTGAAGAGACTAGCGGGGGCTCGACCCAGTACTTC.

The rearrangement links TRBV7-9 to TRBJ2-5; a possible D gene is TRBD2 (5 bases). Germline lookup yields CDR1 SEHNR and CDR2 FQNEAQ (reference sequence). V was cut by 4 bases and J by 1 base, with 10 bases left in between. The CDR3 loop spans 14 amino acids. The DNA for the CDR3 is TGTGCCAGCAGCTCCAGCGGTTTCCAAGAGACCCAGTACTTC. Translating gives CASSSSGFQETQYF.

CDR3 in DNA: TGTGCCAGCAGCTTAGCCGGGGGACGGGGCTACACCTTC. It yields the protein CASSLAGGRGYTF. This rearrangement joins TRBV11-3 to TRBJ1-2, with D possibly matching TRBD1 (5 bases). V dropped 1 base and J dropped 8 bases, with 11 bases sitting between them. From germline, CDR1 is SGHNT and CDR2 YENEEA. CDR3 size: 13 residues.

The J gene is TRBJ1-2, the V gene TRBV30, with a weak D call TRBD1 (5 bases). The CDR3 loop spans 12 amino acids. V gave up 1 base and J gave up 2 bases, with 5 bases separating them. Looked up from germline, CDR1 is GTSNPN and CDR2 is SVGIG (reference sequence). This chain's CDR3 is CAWSAGNYGYTF. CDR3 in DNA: TGTGCCTGGAGTGCAGGGAACTATGGCTACACCTTC.